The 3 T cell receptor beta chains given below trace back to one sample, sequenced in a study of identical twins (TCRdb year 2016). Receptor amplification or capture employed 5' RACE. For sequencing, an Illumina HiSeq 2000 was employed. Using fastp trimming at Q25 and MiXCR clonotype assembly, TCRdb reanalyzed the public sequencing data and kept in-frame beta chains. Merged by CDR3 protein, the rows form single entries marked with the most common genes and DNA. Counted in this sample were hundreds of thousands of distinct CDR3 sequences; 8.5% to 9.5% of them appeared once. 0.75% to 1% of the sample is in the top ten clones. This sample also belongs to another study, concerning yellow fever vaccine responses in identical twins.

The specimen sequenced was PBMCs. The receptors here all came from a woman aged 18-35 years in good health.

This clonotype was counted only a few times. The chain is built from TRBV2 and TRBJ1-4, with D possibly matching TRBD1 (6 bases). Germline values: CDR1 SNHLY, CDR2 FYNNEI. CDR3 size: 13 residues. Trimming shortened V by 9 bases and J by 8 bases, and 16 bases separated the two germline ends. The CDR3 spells CARGQSAWEKLFF. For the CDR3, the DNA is TGTGCCAGAGGACAGTCTGCGTGGGAAAAACTGTTTTTT.

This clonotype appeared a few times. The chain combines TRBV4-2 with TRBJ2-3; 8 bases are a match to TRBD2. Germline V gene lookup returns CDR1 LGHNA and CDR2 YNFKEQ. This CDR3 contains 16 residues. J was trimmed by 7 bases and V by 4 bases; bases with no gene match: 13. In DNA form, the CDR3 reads TGTGCCAGCAGCCCCCCCCCGGGACTAGGACTTAATACGCAGTATTTT. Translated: CASSPPPGLGLNTQYF.

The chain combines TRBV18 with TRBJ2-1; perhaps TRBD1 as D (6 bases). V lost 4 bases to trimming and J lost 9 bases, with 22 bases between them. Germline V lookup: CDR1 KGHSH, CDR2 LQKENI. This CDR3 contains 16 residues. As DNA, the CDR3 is TGTGCCAGCTCACGAATCTCACAGGGTGAGGGGCGTGAGCAGTTCTTC. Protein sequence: CASSRISQGEGREQFF.